These 8 T cell receptor beta chains were all obtained from the same sample, sequenced in a study of siplizumab effects on memory and regulatory T cells. This table comes from immunoSEQ multiplex PCR, and its TCRdb copy is limited to in-frame clones, with some not included. This table holds more than 85,000 clones, 92% found once. The specimen sequenced was Tregs sorted from blood. Receptors originate from a human donor in good health.

This chain uses TRBV29-1 with TRBJ2-3; D is perhaps TRBD2 (5 bases). CDR3 length equals 13 residues. The V end lost 5 bases, the J end lost 0 bases, and 9 bases lay between the germline ends. The germline CDR1 and CDR2 sequences are SQVTM and ANQGSEA. Written as DNA, the CDR3 is TGCAGCGTTAAACTAGTAAGCACAGATACGCAGTATTTT. This gives the protein CSVKLVSTDTQYF.

V and J are TRBV6-5 and TRBJ2-7; 10 bases agree with TRBD2. Germline CDR1 is MNHEY and CDR2 is SVGAGI. The J segment lost 2 bases and the V segment lost 2 bases, leaving 3 bases of the junction unmatched. The CDR3 consists of 15 residues. The CDR3 DNA sequence: TGTGCCAGCAGTTACGTCCTAGCGGGAGCCTACGAGCAGTACTTC. This sequence encodes CASSYVLAGAYEQYF.

This clone was counted a few times. The V gene is TRBV18, the J gene TRBJ2-7; 10 bases map to TRBD1. After removal of 5 bases from V and 5 bases from J, the junction contained 12 bases not matched to a gene. Germline V gene sequence: CDR1 KGHSH, CDR2 LQKENI. The CDR3 runs 16 residues. The CDR3 sequence: CASSTLLRQGAHEQYF. The CDR3 coding sequence is TGTGCCAGCTCAACTCTCCTAAGACAGGGGGCCCACGAGCAGTACTTC.

This chain connects TRBV27 to TRBJ1-6; weak D call: TRBD1 (6 bases). The CDR3 is 13 amino acids. From germline, CDR1 is MNHEY and CDR2 SMNVEV (reference sequence). Trimming shortened V by 2 bases and J by 9 bases, and 8 bases separated the two germline ends. CDR3 amino acids: CASSLIGGSPLHF. The CDR3 region has the DNA TGTGCCAGCAGTTTAATAGGGGGTTCACCCCTCCACTTT.

This clone was seen a few times. The V and J genes are TRBV19 and TRBJ2-5; D not certain. The germline V gene encodes CDR1 LNHDA and CDR2 SQIVND (reference sequence). CDR3 length: 11 residues. Trimming stripped 5 bases from V and 2 bases from J, with 3 bases between. This chain's CDR3 is CASSVQETQYF. In DNA form, the CDR3 reads TGTGCCAGTAGTGTGCAAGAGACCCAGTACTTC.

This clone was observed a single time. The chain uses TRBV6-1 and TRBJ2-5; the D is unclear. The J call may be incorrect, as the DNA end agrees better with TRBJ2-7. The CDR3 contains 11 residues. The germline V gene has CDR1 MNHNS and CDR2 SASEGT. The CDR3: CASLTAYEQYF. The DNA of the CDR3 is TGTGCCAGCCTAACAGCCTACGAGCAGTACTTC.

This rearrangement joins TRBV4-1 to TRBJ1-5, with 8 positions matching TRBD1. Germline trimming cut 1 base from V and 6 bases from J; bases unmatched to any gene: 5. The length of the CDR3 is 15 residues. Germline loops: CDR1 MGHRA, CDR2 YSYEKL. The CDR3 loop reads CASSQGEDRAQPQHF. CDR3 DNA sequence: TGCGCCAGCAGCCAAGGTGAGGACAGGGCTCAGCCCCAGCATTTT.

This sequence joins TRBV6-5 and TRBJ2-1; 8 bases are a match to TRBD1. The V gene's germline CDR1 is MNHEY and CDR2 SVGAGI. Unmatched junction bases numbered 5, after V lost 6 bases and J lost 13 bases. This CDR3 contains 11 residues. The CDR3, as DNA: TGTGCCAGCAGGACAGGGGTCGCCCAGTTCTTC. It is translated as CASRTGVAQFF.